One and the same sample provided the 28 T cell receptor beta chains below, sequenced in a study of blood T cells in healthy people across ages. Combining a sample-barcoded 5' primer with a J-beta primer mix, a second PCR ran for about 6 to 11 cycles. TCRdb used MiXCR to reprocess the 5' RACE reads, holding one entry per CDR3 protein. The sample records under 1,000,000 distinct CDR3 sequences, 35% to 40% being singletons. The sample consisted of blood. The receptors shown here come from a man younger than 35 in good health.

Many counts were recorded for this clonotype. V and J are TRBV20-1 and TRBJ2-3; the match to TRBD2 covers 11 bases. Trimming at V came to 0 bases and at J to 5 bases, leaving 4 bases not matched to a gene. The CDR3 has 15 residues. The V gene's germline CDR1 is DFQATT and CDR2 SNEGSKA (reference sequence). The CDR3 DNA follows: TGCAGTGCTAGAGAGGTTAGCGGGGGGGAAGATACGCAGTATTTT. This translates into CSAREVSGGEDTQYF.

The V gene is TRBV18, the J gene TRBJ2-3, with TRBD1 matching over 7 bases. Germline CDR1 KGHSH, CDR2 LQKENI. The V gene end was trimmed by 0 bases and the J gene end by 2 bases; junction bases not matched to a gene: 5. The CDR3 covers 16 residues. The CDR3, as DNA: TGTGCCAGCTCACCACCTCCGGGACAGATCACAGATACGCAGTATTTT. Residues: CASSPPPGQITDTQYF.

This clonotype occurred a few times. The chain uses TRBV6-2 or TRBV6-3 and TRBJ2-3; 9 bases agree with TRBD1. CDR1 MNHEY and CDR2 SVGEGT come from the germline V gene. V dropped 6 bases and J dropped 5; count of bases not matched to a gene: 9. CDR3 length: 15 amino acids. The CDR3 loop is CASSPRDRVKDTQYF. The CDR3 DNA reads TGTGCCAGCAGCCCCCGGGACAGGGTAAAAGATACGCAGTATTTT.

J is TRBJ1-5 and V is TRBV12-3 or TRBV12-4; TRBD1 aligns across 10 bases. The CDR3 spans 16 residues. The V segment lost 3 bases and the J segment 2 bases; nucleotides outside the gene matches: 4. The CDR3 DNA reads TGTGCCAGCAGTTTTAGAGGGACAGGGGGCAATCAGCCCCAGCATTTT. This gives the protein CASSFRGTGGNQPQHF.

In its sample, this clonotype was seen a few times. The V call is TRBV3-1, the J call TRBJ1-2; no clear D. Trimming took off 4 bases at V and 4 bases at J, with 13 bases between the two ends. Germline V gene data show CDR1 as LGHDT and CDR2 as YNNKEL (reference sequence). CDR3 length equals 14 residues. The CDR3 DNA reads TGTGCCAGCAGCCCCCCGCAGTGGGCCTATGGCTACACCTTC. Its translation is CASSPPQWAYGYTF.

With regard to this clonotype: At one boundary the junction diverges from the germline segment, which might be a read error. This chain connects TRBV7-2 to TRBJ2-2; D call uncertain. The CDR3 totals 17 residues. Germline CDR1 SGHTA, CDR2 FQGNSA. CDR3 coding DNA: TGCGCCAGCAGCTTAGGCGCGGACGATGGCCCGACCGGGGAGCTGTTTTTT. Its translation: CASSLGADDGPTGELFF.

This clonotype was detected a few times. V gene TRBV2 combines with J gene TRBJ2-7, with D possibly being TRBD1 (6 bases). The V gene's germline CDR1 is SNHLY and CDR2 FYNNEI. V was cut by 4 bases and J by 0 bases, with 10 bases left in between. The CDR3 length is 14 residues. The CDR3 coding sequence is TGTGCCAGCAGTGCACAGGGATTCTCCTACGAGCAGTACTTC. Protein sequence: CASSAQGFSYEQYF.

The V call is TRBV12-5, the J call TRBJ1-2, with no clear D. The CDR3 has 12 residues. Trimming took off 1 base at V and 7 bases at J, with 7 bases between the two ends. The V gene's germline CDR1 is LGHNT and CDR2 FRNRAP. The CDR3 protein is CASGLGAGGYTF. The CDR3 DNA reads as TGTGCTAGTGGTTTGGGAGCCGGTGGCTACACCTTC. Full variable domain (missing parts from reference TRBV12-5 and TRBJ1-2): DARVTQTPRHKVTEMGQEVTMRCQPILGHNTVFWYRQTMMQGLELLAYFRNRAPLDDSGMPKDRFSAEMPDATLATLKIQPSEPRDSAVYFCASGLGAGGYTFGSGTRLTVV.

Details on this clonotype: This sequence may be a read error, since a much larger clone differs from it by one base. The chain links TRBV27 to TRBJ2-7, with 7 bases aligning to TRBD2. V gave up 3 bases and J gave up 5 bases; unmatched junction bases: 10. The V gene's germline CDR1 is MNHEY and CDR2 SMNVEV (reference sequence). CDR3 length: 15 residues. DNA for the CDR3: TGTGCCAGCAGTTTTGGGGGGGGTCGTAGGGACGAGCAGTACTTC. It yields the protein CASSFGGGRRDEQYF.

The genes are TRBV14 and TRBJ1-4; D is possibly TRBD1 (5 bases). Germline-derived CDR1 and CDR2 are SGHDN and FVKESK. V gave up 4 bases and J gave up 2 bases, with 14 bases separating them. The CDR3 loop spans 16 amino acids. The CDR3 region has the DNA TGTGCCAGCAGCCCGGGACTGGGGACGACTAATGAAAAACTGTTTTTT. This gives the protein CASSPGLGTTNEKLFF.

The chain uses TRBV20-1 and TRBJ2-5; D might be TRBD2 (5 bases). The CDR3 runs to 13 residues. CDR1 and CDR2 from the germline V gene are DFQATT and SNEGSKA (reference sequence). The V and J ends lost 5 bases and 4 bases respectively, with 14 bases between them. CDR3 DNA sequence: TGCAGTGCTCAACGGGCGGGCCGAGAGACCCAGTACTTC. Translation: CSAQRAGRETQYF.

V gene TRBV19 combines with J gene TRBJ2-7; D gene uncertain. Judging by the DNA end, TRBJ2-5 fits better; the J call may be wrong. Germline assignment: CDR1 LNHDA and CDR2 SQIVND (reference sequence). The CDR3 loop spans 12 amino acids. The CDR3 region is CASSKDWETQYF. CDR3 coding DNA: TGTGCCAGTAGCAAAGACTGGGAGACCCAGTACTTC.

The CDR3 region has the DNA TGTGCCAGCAGCTCGATGAACAATGAGCAGTTCTTC. Translating it yields CASSSMNNEQFF. The chain links TRBV3-1 to TRBJ2-1; no definite D call. Germline V CDR1 and CDR2: LGHDT, YNNKEL (reference sequence). The CDR3 is 12 amino acids. Deletions cut 5 bases from V and 5 bases from J, with 7 bases between.

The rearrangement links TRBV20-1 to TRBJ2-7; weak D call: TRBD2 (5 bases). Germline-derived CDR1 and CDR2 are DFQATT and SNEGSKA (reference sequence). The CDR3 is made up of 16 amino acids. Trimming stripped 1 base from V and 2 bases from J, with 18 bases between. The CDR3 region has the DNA TGCAGTGCTAGAGCTCATCGTGCTGGCGGGCCCTACGAGCAGTACTTC. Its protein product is CSARAHRAGGPYEQYF.

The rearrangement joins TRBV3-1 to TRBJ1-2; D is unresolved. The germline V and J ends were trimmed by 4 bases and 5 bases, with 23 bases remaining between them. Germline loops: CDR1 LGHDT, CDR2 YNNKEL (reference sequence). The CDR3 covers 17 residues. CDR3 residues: CASSREGGRTSFYGYTF. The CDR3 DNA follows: TGTGCCAGCAGCCGAGAAGGTGGTCGGACGTCTTTTTATGGCTACACCTTC. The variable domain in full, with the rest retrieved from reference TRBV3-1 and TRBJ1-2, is DTAVSQTPKYLVTQMGNDKSIKCEQNLGHDTMYWYKQDSKKFLKIMFSYNNKELIINETVPNRFSPKSPDKAHLNLHINSLELGDSAVYFCASSREGGRTSFYGYTFGSGTRLTVV.

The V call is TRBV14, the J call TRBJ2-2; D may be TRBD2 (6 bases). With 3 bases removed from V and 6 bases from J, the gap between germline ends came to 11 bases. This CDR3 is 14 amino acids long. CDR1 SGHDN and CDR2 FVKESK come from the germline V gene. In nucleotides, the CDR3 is TGTGCCAGCAGCCATCTAGCGTACCCCGGGGAGCTGTTTTTT. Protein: CASSHLAYPGELFF. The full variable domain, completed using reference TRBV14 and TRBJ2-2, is EAGVTQFPSHSVIEKGQTVTLRCDPISGHDNLYWYRRVMGKEIKFLLHFVKESKQDESGMPNNRFLAERTGGTYSTLKVQPAELEDSGVYFCASSHLAYPGELFFGEGSRLTVL.

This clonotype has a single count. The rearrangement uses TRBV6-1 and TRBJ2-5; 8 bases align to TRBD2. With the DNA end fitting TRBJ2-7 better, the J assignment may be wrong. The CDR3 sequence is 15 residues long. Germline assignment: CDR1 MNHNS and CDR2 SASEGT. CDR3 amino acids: CASSEGLAGSLEQYF. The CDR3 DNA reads TGTGCCAGCAGTGAAGGTTTAGCGGGATCACTCGAGCAGTACTTC.

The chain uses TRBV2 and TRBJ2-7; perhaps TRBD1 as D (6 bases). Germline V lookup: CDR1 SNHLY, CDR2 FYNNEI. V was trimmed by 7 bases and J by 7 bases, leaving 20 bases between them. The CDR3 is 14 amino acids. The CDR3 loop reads CASNPDRPYNEQYF. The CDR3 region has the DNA TGTGCCAGCAACCCCGACAGGCCCTACAATGAGCAGTACTTC.

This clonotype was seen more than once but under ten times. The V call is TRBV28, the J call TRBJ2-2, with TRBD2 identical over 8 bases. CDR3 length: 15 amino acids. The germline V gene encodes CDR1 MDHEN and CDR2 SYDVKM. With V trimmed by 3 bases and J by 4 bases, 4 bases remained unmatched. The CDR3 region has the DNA TGTGCCAGCAGTTTGGGACTAGTGGGCACCGGGGAGCTGTTTTTT. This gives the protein CASSLGLVGTGELFF.

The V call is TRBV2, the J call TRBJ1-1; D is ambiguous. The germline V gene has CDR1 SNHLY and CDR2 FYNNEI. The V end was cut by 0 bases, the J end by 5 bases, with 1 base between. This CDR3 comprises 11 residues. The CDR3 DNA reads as TGTGCCAGCAGTGAAGCGACTGAAGCTTTCTTT. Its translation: CASSEATEAFF. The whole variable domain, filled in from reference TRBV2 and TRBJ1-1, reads EPEVTQTPSHQVTQMGQEVILRCVPISNHLYFYWYRQILGQKVEFLVSFYNNEISEKSEIFDDQFSVERPDGSNFTLKIRSTKLEDSAMYFCASSEATEAFFGQGTRLTVV.

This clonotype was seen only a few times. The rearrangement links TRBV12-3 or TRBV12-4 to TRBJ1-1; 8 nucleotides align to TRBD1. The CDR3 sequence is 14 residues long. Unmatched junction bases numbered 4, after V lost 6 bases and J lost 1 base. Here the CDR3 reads CASRRQGTNTEAFF. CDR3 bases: TGTGCCAGCAGACGACAGGGGACGAACACTGAAGCTTTCTTT.

In DNA form, the CDR3 reads TGCAGTCCAGCGCCAGCACGGGAGGACCCTCAGGGGACCCAGTACTTC. It is translated as CSPAPAREDPQGTQYF. The rearrangement uses TRBV20-1 and TRBJ2-7; 7 bases are shared with TRBD2. The J call may not be correct, given that the DNA end is closer to TRBJ2-5. From germline, CDR1 is DFQATT and CDR2 SNEGSKA (reference sequence). This CDR3 contains 16 residues.

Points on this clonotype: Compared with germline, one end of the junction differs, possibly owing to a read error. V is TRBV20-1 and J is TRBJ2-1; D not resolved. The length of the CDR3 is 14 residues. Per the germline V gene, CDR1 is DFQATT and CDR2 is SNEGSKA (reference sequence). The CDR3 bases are TGCAGTGCTAGAGATTCAACCAGGTACAACGAGCAGTTCTTC. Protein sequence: CSARDSTRYNEQFF.

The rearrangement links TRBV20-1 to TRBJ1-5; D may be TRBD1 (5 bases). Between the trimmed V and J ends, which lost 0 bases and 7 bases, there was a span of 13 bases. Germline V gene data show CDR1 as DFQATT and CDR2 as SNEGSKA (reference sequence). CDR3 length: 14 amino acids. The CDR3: CSAREGPRGQPQHF. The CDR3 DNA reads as TGCAGTGCTAGAGAGGGCCCACGGGGGCAGCCCCAGCATTTT.

The CDR3 DNA follows: TGTGCCAGCAGCCAATCCGGGACTAGCGTAGATACGCAGTATTTT. Encoded protein: CASSQSGTSVDTQYF. The chain combines TRBV7-2 with TRBJ2-3, with 10 nucleotides matching TRBD2. The CDR3 runs 15 residues. J gave up 5 bases and V 5 bases, and 7 bases lay outside the gene matches. Germline V gene data show CDR1 as SGHTA and CDR2 as FQGNSA.

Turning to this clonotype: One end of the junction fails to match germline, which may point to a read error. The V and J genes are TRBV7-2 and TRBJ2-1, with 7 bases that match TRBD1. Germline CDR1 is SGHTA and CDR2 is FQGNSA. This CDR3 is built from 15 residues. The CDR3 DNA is TGTGCCAGCAGCCTCGACAGGGTCATGGGCAATGGGCAGTTCTTC. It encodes CASSLDRVMGNGQFF.

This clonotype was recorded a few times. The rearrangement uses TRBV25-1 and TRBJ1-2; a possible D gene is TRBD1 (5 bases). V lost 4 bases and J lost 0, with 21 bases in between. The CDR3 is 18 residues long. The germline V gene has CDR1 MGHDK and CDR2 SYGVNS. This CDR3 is CASSGEQETTKTNYGYTF. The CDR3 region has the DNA TGTGCCAGCAGTGGCGAACAGGAGACAACAAAGACTAACTATGGCTACACCTTC.

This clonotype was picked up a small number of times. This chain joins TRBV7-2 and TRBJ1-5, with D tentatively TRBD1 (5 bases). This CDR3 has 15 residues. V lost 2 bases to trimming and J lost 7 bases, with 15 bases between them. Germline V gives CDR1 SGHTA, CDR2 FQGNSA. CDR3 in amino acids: CASSLTLGEPQPQHF. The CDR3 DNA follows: TGTGCCAGCAGCTTAACTTTAGGGGAACCGCAGCCCCAGCATTTT.